The 4 T cell receptor beta chains below all came from one sample that was sequenced in a study of T cells in Graves' hyperthyroidism and ophthalmopathy. From RNA transcripts, TCR beta CDR3 regions were amplified. The HTBI primer set drove a first-round RT-PCR of the TCR CDR3. TCRdb fed the multiplex PCR reads into MiXCR, producing one record per CDR3 protein. The data contain some 510,000 distinct CDR3 sequences, less than 25% of them singletons. Source material: blood. The source is a young man with Graves' hyperthyroidism.

This clonotype showed up many times. V is TRBV19 and J is TRBJ1-2; the D gene is possibly TRBD1 (6 bases). V was shortened by 6 bases and J by 12 bases, with 14 bases between the two germline ends. Germline assignment: CDR1 LNHDA and CDR2 SQIVND (reference sequence). CDR3 length: 11 residues. In DNA, the CDR3 is TGTGCCAGTAGGGACAGCCTGCATGACACCTTC. This gives the protein CASRDSLHDTF. Variable domain in full (rest from reference TRBV19 and TRBJ1-2): DGGITQSPKYLFRKEGQNVTLSCEQNLNHDAMYWYRQDPGQGLRLIYYSQIVNDFQKGDIAEGYSVSREKKESFPLTVTSAQKNPTAFYLCASRDSLHDTFGSGTRLTVV.

The chain is built from TRBV7-3 and TRBJ1-3; D remains ambiguous. Trimming stripped 0 bases from V and 2 bases from J, with 11 bases between. The CDR3 spans 16 residues. The germline gives CDR1 SGHTA, CDR2 FQGTGA. Here the CDR3 DNA reads TGTGCCAGCAGCTTAACGAACCCCCGAGCTGGAAACACCATATATTTT. The encoded protein is CASSLTNPRAGNTIYF.

Many counts were recorded for this clonotype. A much larger clone differs from this one at a single base, so this may be a read error. The chain recombines TRBV6-1 with TRBJ1-2; a possible D gene is TRBD1 (6 bases). CDR1 is MNHNS and CDR2 is SASEGT in the germline V gene. V gave up 8 bases and J gave up 4 bases, with 17 bases separating them. The CDR3 loop spans 14 amino acids. The CDR3 is CASVSPGHRYGYTF. For the CDR3, the DNA is TGTGCCAGCGTCTCCCCGGGACACCGCTATGGCTACACCTTC.

Comments on this clonotype: This may arise from a read error, as a much more abundant clone is one base away. The V call is TRBV15, the J call TRBJ2-5, with a tentative D call TRBD1 (6 bases). This CDR3 has 16 residues. Germline values: CDR1 LNHNV, CDR2 YYDKDF (reference sequence). Trimming took 5 bases from V and 4 from J, leaving 20 bases between them. The chain's CDR3 is CATSSGKQGGLETQYF. CDR3 coding DNA: TGTGCCACCAGCTCTGGGAAACAGGGCGGATTAGAGACCCAGTACTTC.